Below, 22 T cell receptor beta chains from the same sample are listed, as sequenced in a study of human thymus T cells. Assay: immunoSEQ multiplex PCR; the TCRdb copy retains only in-frame clones and omits some. The repertoire holds tens of thousands of clones, with 85% to 95% as singletons. Sequences were obtained from blood. The receptors were gathered from a boy less than two years old with a congenital heart defect but otherwise immunologically healthy.

This clone is a singleton in its sample. The chain is built from TRBV27 and TRBJ1-2; D gene uncertain. The ends were cut back, 2 bases at V and 8 bases at J, with 12 bases in the middle. This CDR3 has 13 residues. CDR1 is MNHEY, CDR2 SMNVEV, per germline (reference sequence). CDR3 nucleotides: TGTGCCAGCAGTTTAAAGGGTCCGGTCGGCTACACCTTC. Translation: CASSLKGPVGYTF.

The CDR3 bases are TGCGCCAGCAGGCCACAGGGGGTGACCACTGAAGCTTTCTTT. Residues: CASRPQGVTTEAFF. The chain joins TRBV5-1 to TRBJ1-1; TRBD1 aligns across 8 bases. The germline V gene encodes CDR1 SGHRS and CDR2 YFSETQ. CDR3 length equals 14 residues. The V and J ends lost 5 bases and 4 bases, in that order; junction bases with no gene match: 7.

The chain joins TRBV6-5 to TRBJ2-1; 8 positions agree with TRBD1. CDR3 length: 14 residues. Germline V gives CDR1 MNHEY, CDR2 SVGAGI. V was pared by 5 bases and J by 8 bases, with 8 bases of the junction left unmatched. CDR3 protein: CASSTPDRVDEQFF. The CDR3 DNA reads TGTGCCAGCAGTACCCCGGACAGGGTCGATGAGCAGTTCTTC.

The chain joins TRBV16 to TRBJ1-5; D call uncertain. The CDR3 consists of 18 residues. From germline, CDR1 is KGHSY and CDR2 FQNENV. With 1 base removed from V and 0 bases from J, the gap between germline ends came to 16 bases. In nucleotides, the CDR3 is TGTGCCAGCAGCCAATTCTACGGAGGCATATATAGCAATCAGCCCCAGCATTTT. Its translation: CASSQFYGGIYSNQPQHF.

The rearrangement links TRBV5-6 to TRBJ2-7; D might be TRBD1 (5 bases). Germline-derived CDR1 and CDR2 are SGHDT and YYEEEE. The germline V and J ends were trimmed by 1 base and 3 bases, with 14 bases remaining between them. The CDR3 length is 15 residues. The CDR3 nucleotides are TGTGCCAGCAGCTTGTTAGGGGTCACCTACTACGAGCAGTACTTC. Translated, it gives CASSLLGVTYYEQYF.

The chain couples TRBV6-5 to TRBJ2-5; D perhaps matches TRBD1 (6 bases). The V end lost 3 bases, the J end lost 4 bases, and 18 bases lay between the germline ends. There are 16 residues in the CDR3. From germline, CDR1 is MNHEY and CDR2 SVGAGI. The CDR3 is CASSYPPPGAGETQYF. DNA for the CDR3: TGTGCCAGCAGTTATCCCCCTCCAGGGGCGGGAGAGACCCAGTACTTC.

The rearrangement joins TRBV4-2 to TRBJ2-1, with unresolved D. Per the germline V gene, CDR1 is LGHNA and CDR2 is YNFKEQ. The CDR3 is 14 residues long. V was shortened by 0 bases and J by 4 bases, with 7 bases between the two germline ends. In DNA form, the CDR3 reads TGTGCCAGCAGCCAAGATCCCGATTACAATGAGCAGTTCTTC. Translated: CASSQDPDYNEQFF.

V and J are TRBV15 and TRBJ1-1, with a tentative D call TRBD1 (5 bases). CDR1 and CDR2 from the germline V gene are LNHNV and YYDKDF (reference sequence). V gave up 3 bases and J gave up 7 bases, with 6 bases separating them. This CDR3 has 11 amino acids. The CDR3 DNA is TGTGCCACCAGCAGTGGGGGTGAAGCTTTCTTT. Its translation: CATSSGGEAFF.

This clone was found once. The gene calls are TRBV28 and TRBJ1-2, with 8 bases that match TRBD1. V lost 7 bases to trimming and J lost 0 bases; unmatched junction nucleotides: 1. Germline assignment: CDR1 MDHEN and CDR2 SYDVKM. This CDR3 comprises 13 residues. CDR3 nucleotide sequence: TGTGCCAGCATGACAGGGGCTAACTATGGCTACACCTTC. Its translation is CASMTGANYGYTF.

V usage is TRBV6-5 and J usage is TRBJ1-3; unclear D gene. CDR3 length: 14 residues. The V end lost 0 bases, the J end lost 0 bases, and 3 bases lay between the germline ends. From germline, CDR1 is MNHEY and CDR2 SVGAGI. The CDR3 DNA follows: TGTGCCAGCAGTTACTCGGACTCTGGAAACACCATATATTTT. Its protein product is CASSYSDSGNTIYF.

The V call is TRBV4-2, the J call TRBJ2-3; 9 bases fit TRBD2. The CDR3 is 14 amino acids. The ends lost 4 bases at V and 7 bases at J; junction bases unmatched: 6. Germline loops: CDR1 LGHNA, CDR2 YNFKEQ. The CDR3 DNA follows: TGTGCCAGCAGCCCCGAGCGGGGGGCGAATACGCAGTATTTT. Translating gives CASSPERGANTQYF.

Only a few counts were recorded for this clone. The gene calls are TRBV19 and TRBJ1-6, with TRBD1 as a possible D gene (5 bases). V was trimmed by 4 bases and J by 14 bases, leaving 12 bases between them. CDR1 and CDR2 (germline): LNHDA, SQIVND (reference sequence). The length of the CDR3 is 12 residues. The CDR3 loop reads CASSTRQSSLHF. In nucleotides, the CDR3 is TGTGCCAGTAGTACGCGACAGTCCTCCCTCCACTTT.

This clone was seen just once. V gene TRBV6-6 combines with J gene TRBJ1-4; D possibly corresponds to TRBD1 (6 bases). The CDR3 runs 14 residues. Germline V gene data show CDR1 as MNHNY and CDR2 as SVGAGI (reference sequence). V gave up 2 bases and J gave up 7 bases, with 11 bases separating them. CDR3 loop: CASSYTGMGEKLFF. The CDR3 bases are TGTGCCAGCAGTTACACAGGGATGGGTGAAAAACTGTTTTTT.

The chain carries TRBV2 and TRBJ1-1, with no clear D. The V gene lost 4 bases and the J gene lost 1 base, with 7 bases spanning the gap. The CDR3 spans 13 residues. CDR1 is SNHLY, CDR2 FYNNEI, per germline. For the CDR3, the DNA is TGTGCCAGCAGTGTAACGGGGAACACTGAAGCTTTCTTT. Translated, it gives CASSVTGNTEAFF. Drawing the rest from reference TRBV2 and TRBJ1-1, the complete variable domain is EPEVTQTPSHQVTQMGQEVILRCVPISNHLYFYWYRQILGQKVEFLVSFYNNEISEKSEIFDDQFSVERPDGSNFTLKIRSTKLEDSAMYFCASSVTGNTEAFFGQGTRLTVV.

The V and J genes are TRBV7-2 and TRBJ1-1; 7 nucleotides match TRBD1. The J segment lost 0 bases and the V segment lost 5 bases, leaving 6 bases of the junction unmatched. The CDR3 sequence is 15 residues long. Germline CDR1 and CDR2: SGHTA and FQGNSA. For the CDR3, the DNA is TGTGCCAGCAGCGATCAAGGGACAGTGAACACTGAAGCTTTCTTT. Protein product: CASSDQGTVNTEAFF.

This sequence joins TRBV9 and TRBJ1-6; D not certain. From germline, CDR1 is SGDLS and CDR2 YYNGEE. Trimming left V 7 bases short and J 11 bases short, with 10 bases between. The CDR3 totals 11 residues. The CDR3 bases are TGTGCCAGCCGGTTCCCACCACCCCTCCACTTT. Its protein is CASRFPPPLHF.

This clone occurred once. This rearrangement joins TRBV11-2 to TRBJ2-5; D unresolved. The CDR3 consists of 14 residues. V was cut by 0 bases and J by 5 bases, with 10 bases left in between. Germline CDR1 and CDR2: SGHAT and FQNNGV. CDR3 DNA: TGTGCCAGCAGCTTAGAGGCCCGGGCGGAGACCCAGTACTTC. Its translation: CASSLEARAETQYF.

The chain is built from TRBV5-1 and TRBJ2-5; TRBD2 matches at 9 bases. CDR1 is SGHRS and CDR2 is YFSETQ in the germline V gene. The CDR3 consists of 15 residues. The V gene end was trimmed by 2 bases and the J gene end by 1 base; junction bases not matched to a gene: 3. CDR3: CASSFGLAFQETQYF. The CDR3 nucleotides are TGCGCCAGCAGCTTTGGACTAGCGTTCCAAGAGACCCAGTACTTC.

The V call is TRBV11-3, the J call TRBJ2-7, with D uncertain. The CDR3 totals 14 residues. Germline CDR1 is SGHNT and CDR2 is YENEEA. Trimming took 5 bases from V and 2 from J, leaving 13 bases between them. CDR3 DNA sequence: TGTGCCAGCAGCCGACTTTCTAAGGCCTACGAGCAGTACTTC. It codes for CASSRLSKAYEQYF.

The V gene is TRBV5-1, the J gene TRBJ2-7; 11 bases match TRBD1. After removal of 5 bases from V and 3 bases from J, the junction contained 4 bases not matched to a gene. The CDR3 loop spans 14 amino acids. Germline V lookup: CDR1 SGHRS, CDR2 YFSETQ. The CDR3 DNA reads as TGCGCCAGCAGTTTTGGGACAGGGGGCTACGAGCAGTACTTC. It specifies CASSFGTGGYEQYF.

This chain links TRBV18 with TRBJ2-1; weak D call: TRBD2 (6 bases). Looked up from germline, CDR1 is KGHSH and CDR2 is LQKENI. Trimming removed 3 bases at V and 4 bases at J, with 7 bases between. CDR3 length: 13 amino acids. The chain's CDR3 is CASSPGLYNEQFF. The DNA of the CDR3 is TGTGCCAGCTCACCCGGACTATACAATGAGCAGTTCTTC.

This clone was observed once. V gene TRBV28 combines with J gene TRBJ1-1; TRBD1 aligns across 9 bases. Losses at the gene ends were 4 bases for V and 1 base for J; bases not matched to a gene: 1. This CDR3 has 14 residues. Germline CDR1 and CDR2: MDHEN and SYDVKM. CDR3 sequence: CASSSGQGNTEAFF. The CDR3 DNA reads as TGTGCCAGCAGTTCGGGACAGGGGAACACTGAAGCTTTCTTT.